This T cell receptor beta chain was retrieved from a study of T cells in Graves' hyperthyroidism and ophthalmopathy. Study results and caveats: Through a model of 13 V-J features, ophthalmopathy was separated from stable hyperthyroidism.

CDR1 DFQATT and CDR2 SNEGSKA come from the germline V gene (reference sequence). Trimming removed 1 base from V and 2 bases from J; junction bases left unmatched: 7. This CDR3 contains 16 residues. Patients showing uncontrolled infection, other autoimmune disease, pregnancy or lactation were ineligible. TCR beta CDR3 regions were amplified from RNA. The HTBI primer set drove a first-round RT-PCR of the TCR CDR3. TCRdb processed the multiplex PCR reads anew with MiXCR; each CDR3 protein has one entry. The table shows around 250,000 distinct CDR3 sequences, with about 14% occurring only once. This clonotype occurred many times. Its specificity is unknown.

Sequencing was carried out using blood. This chain connects TRBV20-1 to TRBJ2-3; TRBD2 agrees at 9 bases. The receptor's source is a woman in her thirties or forties with Graves' hyperthyroidism that later progressed to Graves' ophthalmopathy. The CDR3 DNA follows: TGCAGTGCTAGAGGTGTTAGCGGGGGATTCACAGATACGCAGTATTTT. It translates to CSARGVSGGFTDTQYF.